These 23 T cell receptor beta chains were sequenced from one sample in a study of CD8+CD57+ T cells in acquired aplastic anemia. Researchers used genomic DNA as the template to profile TCR beta VDJ and CDR3. Using its own MiXCR run on the reads, TCRdb lists one record per CDR3 protein. This table has about 160,000 distinct CDR3 sequences, roughly 50% appearing once. Whoever was chosen for sequencing had shown CD8+CD57+ cell expansion by flow cytometry. Sequenced input: sorted CD4+, CD8+, or CD8+CD57+ T cells (not recorded which) from PBMCs. The receptors here all came from a human donor with aplastic anemia.

The chain couples TRBV7-2 to TRBJ2-7; 7 nucleotides agree with TRBD2. The junction had 14 bases not matched to a gene; V was cut back by 5 bases and J by 7 bases. The V gene's germline CDR1 is SGHTA and CDR2 FQGNSA. The CDR3 is 15 residues long. The CDR3 region has the DNA TGTGCCAGCAGCCTCCTGGGCGGGGGAGGGAAAGAGCAGTACTTC. Translating gives CASSLLGGGGKEQYF.

The gene calls are TRBV29-1 and TRBJ2-7, with 8 bases aligning to TRBD1. This CDR3 contains 14 residues. J gave up 0 bases and V 1 base, and 2 bases lay outside the gene matches. Looked up from germline, CDR1 is SQVTM and CDR2 is ANQGSEA. For the CDR3, the DNA is TGCAGCGTTGAAGGGACAGGGCACTCCTACGAGCAGTACTTC. It encodes CSVEGTGHSYEQYF.

J is TRBJ2-7 and V is TRBV2; D remains ambiguous. Germline values: CDR1 SNHLY, CDR2 FYNNEI. V gave up 6 bases and J gave up 9 bases, with 15 bases separating them. CDR3 length: 12 amino acids. The CDR3 sequence: CASSPSRSGQYF. CDR3 sequence (DNA): TGTGCCAGCAGCCCGTCTAGGAGTGGGCAGTACTTC. Full variable domain (remainder filled in from reference TRBV2 and TRBJ2-7): EPEVTQTPSHQVTQMGQEVILRCVPISNHLYFYWYRQILGQKVEFLVSFYNNEISEKSEIFDDQFSVERPDGSNFTLKIRSTKLEDSAMYFCASSPSRSGQYFGPGTRLTVT.

At least ten counts were recorded for this clonotype. The V gene is TRBV7-9, the J gene TRBJ2-5; either TRBD1 or TRBD2 may fit D (5 bases each). V lost 8 bases and J 0 bases, leaving 7 bases between the germline ends. There are 12 residues in the CDR3. The germline gives CDR1 SEHNR, CDR2 FQNEAQ (reference sequence). The CDR3 DNA is TGTGCCAGCGGGGGATACCAAGAGACCCAGTACTTC. As protein: CASGGYQETQYF.

This clonotype has ten or more counts. The chain uses TRBV11-2 and TRBJ2-3; 11 bases align to TRBD2. After removal of 6 bases from V and 5 bases from J, the junction contained 10 bases not matched to a gene. The CDR3 has 16 amino acids. Germline loops: CDR1 SGHAT, CDR2 FQNNGV. The CDR3: CASRITGTSGLDTQYF. The CDR3 nucleotides are TGTGCCAGCAGAATAACCGGGACTAGCGGTTTAGATACGCAGTATTTT. Drawing the rest from reference TRBV11-2 and TRBJ2-3, the complete variable domain is EAGVAQSPRYKIIEKRQSVAFWCNPISGHATLYWYQQILGQGPKLLIQFQNNGVVDDSQLPKDRFSAERLKGVDSTLKIQPAKLEDSAVYLCASRITGTSGLDTQYFGPGTRLTVL.

About this clonotype itself: Sequence at one end of the junction differs from germline and may be a read error. The chain is built from TRBV6-1 and TRBJ2-1; TRBD1 might be the D (7 bases). Germline assignment: CDR1 MNHNS and CDR2 SASEGT. The length of the CDR3 is 16 residues. CDR3 amino acids: CASSDPWQGGYNGQFF. The CDR3 DNA reads as TGTGCCAGCAGTGATCCCTGGCAGGGGGGATACAATGGGCAGTTCTTC.

This clonotype appeared once. The chain joins TRBV24-1 to TRBJ2-1; maybe TRBD2 (5 bases). The ends were cut back, 5 bases at V and 7 bases at J, with 11 bases in the middle. This CDR3 contains 13 residues. Germline CDR1 and CDR2: KGHDR and SFDVKD. The CDR3 loop reads CATSGSGGNEQFF. DNA of the CDR3: TGTGCCACCAGTGGATCCGGCGGGAATGAGCAGTTCTTC.

V is TRBV14 and J is TRBJ2-4, with 7 bases identical to TRBD1. The CDR3 contains 18 residues. CDR1 is SGHDN, CDR2 FVKESK, per germline. The V and J ends lost 1 base and 0 bases, in that order; junction bases with no gene match: 9. The CDR3 here is CASSQAQGTTIAKNIQYF. CDR3 bases: TGTGCCAGCAGCCAAGCACAGGGGACGACCATAGCCAAAAACATTCAGTACTTC.

This clonotype occurred a few times. This chain joins TRBV28 and TRBJ2-7, with D possibly called TRBD1 or TRBD2 (5 bases each). V lost 5 bases to trimming and J lost 6 bases, with 23 bases between them. Germline CDR1 reads MDHEN; CDR2 reads SYDVKM. This CDR3 spans 16 amino acids. CDR3 nucleotides: TGTGCCAGCAGTGGTTTGGGGGAGTCGATCCTCGGCGAGCAGTACTTC. It translates to CASSGLGESILGEQYF.

This sequence joins TRBV9 and TRBJ2-1; unclear D gene. The CDR3 has 15 amino acids. Per the germline V gene, CDR1 is SGDLS and CDR2 is YYNGEE. V was pared by 2 bases and J by 1 base, with 10 bases between. In DNA, the CDR3 is TGTGCCAGCAGCGTGGGCTTGGAGTCCTACAATGAGCAGTTCTTC. This codes for CASSVGLESYNEQFF.

This clonotype was detected many times. The chain employs TRBV6-2 or TRBV6-3 and TRBJ2-7; 8 bases match TRBD2. This CDR3 comprises 13 residues. Looked up from germline, CDR1 is MNHEY and CDR2 is SVGEGT. V lost 5 bases to trimming and J lost 6 bases; unmatched junction nucleotides: 6. CDR3 loop: CASSPGLVLEQYF. The CDR3 DNA is TGTGCCAGCAGTCCGGGACTAGTTCTCGAGCAGTACTTC.

The chain employs TRBV20-1 and TRBJ1-6, with D maybe TRBD1 (5 bases). The CDR3 is 17 residues long. The germline CDR1 and CDR2 sequences are DFQATT and SNEGSKA (reference sequence). With 1 base removed from V and 4 bases from J, the gap between germline ends came to 17 bases. CDR3 sequence: CSARGPTVAPYNSPLHF. CDR3 DNA: TGCAGTGCTAGAGGCCCGACAGTAGCTCCTTATAATTCACCCCTCCACTTT.

A word on this clonotype: A much larger clone lies a single base off, so this may be a read error. The J gene is TRBJ1-2, the V gene TRBV20-1, with 8 nucleotides matching TRBD1. Germline loops: CDR1 DFQATT, CDR2 SNEGSKA (reference sequence). This CDR3 has 14 amino acids. CDR3 in DNA: TGCAGTGCCCTGGACAGGGAAGTTGTTTATGGCTACGCCTTC. It is translated as CSALDREVVYGYAF.

The chain employs TRBV20-1 and TRBJ1-2, with D possibly matching TRBD1 (5 bases). V was cut by 0 bases and J by 4 bases, with 27 bases left in between. The CDR3 is made up of 19 amino acids. Germline loops: CDR1 DFQATT, CDR2 SNEGSKA (reference sequence). The CDR3 sequence is CSARDPSAAGSGSPYGYTF. CDR3 nucleotide sequence: TGCAGTGCTAGAGATCCCTCGGCGGCCGGCTCAGGGTCCCCCTATGGCTACACCTTC.

The rearrangement joins TRBV24-1 to TRBJ2-1; D possibly corresponds to TRBD2 (6 bases). Germline values: CDR1 KGHDR, CDR2 SFDVKD. This CDR3 comprises 15 residues. Trimming pared 4 bases from V and 9 bases from J, leaving 18 bases between. CDR3 in amino acids: CATSERDREWSEQFF. CDR3 sequence (DNA): TGTGCCACCAGTGAGCGGGACCGAGAGTGGAGTGAGCAGTTCTTC.

Details on this clonotype: At one boundary the junction diverges from the germline segment, which might be a read error. Here the CDR3 DNA reads TGTGCCAGCAGTGACGGTGGAGGGGGGCGTTGGCTCTATGGCTACACCTTC. This gives the protein CASSDGGGGRWLYGYTF. The chain combines TRBV10-3 with TRBJ1-2; D is perhaps TRBD1 (6 bases). The germline V gene encodes CDR1 ENHRY and CDR2 SYGVKD. The CDR3 contains 17 residues.

The rearrangement links TRBV15 to TRBJ1-1, with D maybe TRBD1 (5 bases). Per germline, CDR1 LNHNV and CDR2 YYDKDF (reference sequence). The CDR3 spans 15 residues. V gave up 1 base and J gave up 0 bases, with 9 bases separating them. The CDR3 loop is CATSRVGRVNTEAFF. CDR3 in DNA: TGTGCCACCAGCAGAGTCGGCAGGGTGAACACTGAAGCTTTCTTT.

The chain uses TRBV20-1 and TRBJ1-2, with 8 nucleotides matching TRBD1. Germline V gene sequence: CDR1 DFQATT, CDR2 SNEGSKA (reference sequence). The CDR3 has 13 amino acids. Trimming took 3 bases from V and 6 from J; bases not matched to a gene: 6. CDR3 bases: TGCAGTGCTAGTGATGCAGGGGGCGATGGCTACACCTTC. Translating gives CSASDAGGDGYTF.

The table lists this clonotype with many counts. The V gene is TRBV27, the J gene TRBJ2-7; the D gene is possibly TRBD2 (5 bases). Germline CDR1 reads MNHEY; CDR2 reads SMNVEV (reference sequence). V lost 8 bases and J 2 bases, leaving 7 bases between the germline ends. The CDR3 has 11 amino acids. CDR3 sequence: CASHGAYEQYF. The CDR3 region has the DNA TGTGCCAGCCACGGGGCCTACGAGCAGTACTTC.

This clonotype was observed at least ten times. CDR3 loop: CASSDPPLRDGNTIYF. As DNA, the CDR3 is TGTGCCAGCAGCGACCCGCCCTTGAGGGATGGAAACACCATATATTTT. The rearrangement links TRBV9 to TRBJ1-3; unclear D gene. The CDR3 has 16 amino acids. CDR1 is SGDLS and CDR2 is YYNGEE in the germline V gene. V shed 3 bases and J shed 3 bases, with 16 bases lying between them. Based on the CDR3 plus reference TRBV9 and TRBJ1-3, the full variable domain is DSGVTQTPKHLITATGQRVTLRCSPRSGDLSVYWYQQSLDQGLQFLIQYYNGEERAKGNILERFSAQQFPDLHSELNLSSLELGDSALYFCASSDPPLRDGNTIYFGEGSWLTVV.

The CDR3 DNA is TGTGCCAGCAGCGTAGGGACCAATTCACCCCTCCACTTT. Its translation is CASSVGTNSPLHF. J is TRBJ1-6 and V is TRBV2, with a weak D call TRBD1 (5 bases). V was trimmed by 6 bases and J by 7 bases, leaving 10 bases between them. CDR1 is SNHLY, CDR2 FYNNEI, per germline. This CDR3 has 13 amino acids.

Comment on this clonotype: Given a much more abundant clone one base away, this may be a read error. The CDR3 nucleotides read TGTGCCAGCAGTTTAGCCAGGGGCGAAGATGAAGCTTCCTTT. It specifies CASSLARGEDEASF. The chain couples TRBV12-3 or TRBV12-4 to TRBJ1-1; D possibly corresponds to TRBD1 (6 bases). The CDR3 length is 14 residues.

This chain links TRBV2 with TRBJ1-1; 7 bases align to TRBD1. The CDR3 is 12 residues long. V trimming: 10 bases; J trimming: 7 bases; junction bases outside the gene matches: 9. The germline CDR1 and CDR2 sequences are SNHLY and FYNNEI. The CDR3 DNA is TGTGCCAACAGCGACAGGGCGTTTGAAGCTTTCTTT. This gives the protein CANSDRAFEAFF.